A selection of T cell receptor beta chains follows, all from one sample in a study of control samples from healthy donors and cancer patients. Profiling relied on immunoSEQ multiplex PCR, and the TCRdb table lists in-frame clones only, not all of them. The sample holds 120,000 to 150,000 clones, about 88% seen once. The specimen sequenced was blood. The receptors here all came from a woman in her thirties in good health. Each CDR3 is given with its conserved first and last residue. Each record gives: V gene, D gene, J gene, CDR3 protein. The D gene is left open where the match is weak.

v_gene: TRBV18; d_gene: TRBD1; j_gene: TRBJ2-7; CDR3aa: CASSPQGAYEQYF
v_gene: TRBV7-8; d_gene: NA; j_gene: TRBJ1-2; CDR3aa: CASSNRDGYGYTF
v_gene: TRBV7-2; d_gene: NA; j_gene: TRBJ2-1; CDR3aa: CASSLARATVRFF
v_gene: TRBV5-1; d_gene: TRBD2; j_gene: TRBJ2-7; CDR3aa: CASSLVAGGPGERDEQYF
v_gene: TRBV19; d_gene: TRBD1; j_gene: TRBJ2-1; CDR3aa: CASSKQGPYNEQFF
v_gene: TRBV10-3; d_gene: TRBD2; j_gene: TRBJ2-2; CDR3aa: CAISVTSVNTGELFF
v_gene: TRBV7-3; d_gene: NA; j_gene: TRBJ2-2; CDR3aa: CASSTGSHTGELFF
v_gene: TRBV7-9; d_gene: NA; j_gene: TRBJ2-7; CDR3aa: CASSLDGGAYEQYF
v_gene: TRBV7-2; d_gene: NA; j_gene: TRBJ2-2; CDR3aa: CASSPRSTGELFF
v_gene: TRBV6-5; d_gene: TRBD1; j_gene: TRBJ1-2; CDR3aa: CASSRQGANYGYTF
v_gene: TRBV5-1; d_gene: NA; j_gene: TRBJ1-5; CDR3aa: CASSFGAGSNQPQHF
v_gene: TRBV20-1; d_gene: NA; j_gene: TRBJ1-6; CDR3aa: CSASSDRVNSPLHF
v_gene: TRBV5-4; d_gene: TRBD2; j_gene: TRBJ2-7; CDR3aa: CASSRGLAGGYEQYF
v_gene: TRBV30; d_gene: NA; j_gene: TRBJ1-4; CDR3aa: CAWKGDSNEKLFF
v_gene: TRBV30; d_gene: NA; j_gene: TRBJ1-4; CDR3aa: CAWSQRTTNEKLFF
v_gene: TRBV4-2; d_gene: TRBD2; j_gene: TRBJ2-5; CDR3aa: CASSQEGSGARETQYF
v_gene: TRBV18; d_gene: TRBD2; j_gene: TRBJ2-3; CDR3aa: CASSRGLAGISDTQYF